The 27 T cell receptor beta chains below come from one sample, sequenced in a study of blood T cell repertoires in COVID-19. Some clones are missing from TCRdb's copy, which holds only in-frame ones; the method was immunoSEQ multiplex PCR. The table records 150,000 to 200,000 clones, around nine tenths of them present only once. Specimen: peripheral blood. The receptors come from a woman aged 70 to 79 with COVID-19, enrolled during active disease.

The J gene is TRBJ2-7, the V gene TRBV11-2; D gene uncertain. Germline V gives CDR1 SGHAT, CDR2 FQNNGV. Trimming removed 5 bases at V and 4 bases at J, with 6 bases between. The CDR3 loop spans 11 amino acids. Written as DNA, the CDR3 is TGTGCCAGCAGCAAACAATACGAGCAGTACTTC. Translation gives CASSKQYEQYF.

V gene TRBV29-1 combines with J gene TRBJ2-1; 9 bases align to TRBD2. The CDR3 covers 13 residues. Germline CDR1 and CDR2: SQVTM and ANQGSEA. Trimming took 7 bases from V and 7 from J; bases not matched to a gene: 8. The CDR3 DNA reads as TGCAGCGCCGGGACTAGCCTGTCTAATGAGCAGTTCTTC. Residues: CSAGTSLSNEQFF.

The chain is built from TRBV4-1 and TRBJ1-2; no definite D call. This CDR3 spans 14 amino acids. The V and J ends lost 1 base and 0 bases respectively, with 6 bases between them. Germline loops: CDR1 MGHRA, CDR2 YSYEKL. CDR3 nucleotide sequence: TGCGCCAGCAGCCAAGTCAGTTCTAACTATGGCTACACCTTC. Encoded protein: CASSQVSSNYGYTF.

CDR3 amino acids: CASRGRGMETQYF. In DNA form, the CDR3 reads TGTGCCAGCAGGGGAAGGGGGATGGAGACCCAGTACTTC. This chain connects TRBV28 to TRBJ2-7; D might be TRBD1 (6 bases). The J call may be mistaken, given a closer DNA end match to TRBJ2-5. Germline CDR1 MDHEN, CDR2 SYDVKM. The CDR3 extends over 13 amino acids.

The V gene is TRBV28, the J gene TRBJ2-7, with 8 bases that match TRBD1. The ends lost 3 bases at V and 6 bases at J; junction bases unmatched: 10. This CDR3 has 15 amino acids. Germline CDR1 reads MDHEN; CDR2 reads SYDVKM. The CDR3 coding sequence is TGTGCCAGCAGTTTTCCGGGACAGGCCCCCTCCGAGCAGTACTTC. It translates to CASSFPGQAPSEQYF. Using reference TRBV28 and TRBJ2-7 for the parts outside the CDR3, the full variable domain is DVKVTQSSRYLVKRTGEKVFLECVQDMDHENMFWYRQDPGLGLRLIYFSYDVKMKEKGDIPEGYSVSREKKERFSLILESASTNQTSMYLCASSFPGQAPSEQYFGPGTRLTVT.

The V gene is TRBV28, the J gene TRBJ1-5; D may be TRBD1 (6 bases). The length of the CDR3 is 15 residues. Germline lookup yields CDR1 MDHEN and CDR2 SYDVKM. V dropped 8 bases and J dropped 4 bases, with 18 bases sitting between them. CDR3 DNA sequence: TGTGCCAGCGTAGAAAACGGGGGGCTTAATCAGCCCCAGCATTTT. Amino acids: CASVENGGLNQPQHF.

The J gene is TRBJ1-5, the V gene TRBV11-2, with 10 nucleotides matching TRBD1. The germline gives CDR1 SGHAT, CDR2 FQNNGV. The V gene end was trimmed by 5 bases and the J gene end by 6 bases; junction bases not matched to a gene: 7. The CDR3 totals 15 residues. The CDR3 DNA sequence: TGTGCCAGCAGCCTGGGACAGGGGAGGCTTCAGCCCCAGCATTTT. Protein product: CASSLGQGRLQPQHF. Full variable domain (outside the CDR3, taken from reference TRBV11-2 and TRBJ1-5): EAGVAQSPRYKIIEKRQSVAFWCNPISGHATLYWYQQILGQGPKLLIQFQNNGVVDDSQLPKDRFSAERLKGVDSTLKIQPAKLEDSAVYLCASSLGQGRLQPQHFGDGTRLSIL.

This chain connects TRBV5-6 to TRBJ1-2; D unclear. The CDR3 has 15 amino acids. Per germline, CDR1 SGHDT and CDR2 YYEEEE. Trimming removed 0 bases at V and 3 bases at J, with 12 bases between. The CDR3 DNA is TGTGCCAGCAGCTTGGTGCTCATTGGGCACTATGGCTACACCTTC. It is translated as CASSLVLIGHYGYTF.

The gene calls are TRBV10-3 and TRBJ1-2, with TRBD1 matching 10 bases. Germline CDR1 reads ENHRY; CDR2 reads SYGVKD. The CDR3 consists of 15 residues. V was pared by 3 bases and J by 5 bases, with 6 bases of the junction left unmatched. Here the CDR3 reads CAISDQTGGGYGYTF. In DNA, the CDR3 is TGTGCCATCAGTGACCAGACAGGGGGCGGGTATGGCTACACCTTC.

This CDR3 is CSVGNRQDHFRADTQYF. The CDR3 DNA sequence: TGCAGCGTGGGGAACCGACAGGACCACTTCCGGGCAGATACGCAGTATTTT. The rearrangement joins TRBV29-1 to TRBJ2-3; D possibly corresponds to TRBD1 (6 bases). Trimming took 6 bases from V and 4 from J, leaving 26 bases between them. This CDR3 has 17 residues. Looked up from germline, CDR1 is SQVTM and CDR2 is ANQGSEA.

This clone was seen just once. The chain recombines TRBV11-2 with TRBJ1-2; D ambiguous. Deletions cut 5 bases from V and 7 bases from J, with 14 bases between. Germline V CDR1 and CDR2: SGHAT, FQNNGV. The CDR3 consists of 13 residues. The CDR3 DNA is TGTGCCAGCAGCCTAACCGAACGGGGTGGCTACACCTTC. Its protein is CASSLTERGGYTF.

The V call is TRBV3-1 (or the pseudogene TRBV3-2), the J call TRBJ2-7; TRBD2 aligns across 7 bases. The trim removed 2 bases at V and 1 base at J, leaving 5 bases unmatched. CDR3 length: 15 amino acids. The germline V gene has CDR1 LGHDT and CDR2 YNNKEL (reference sequence). The CDR3 DNA reads as TGTGCCAGCAGCCAACCGCTAGCGGCTTCCTACGAGCAGTACTTC. Translating it yields CASSQPLAASYEQYF.

The rearrangement uses TRBV6-2 or TRBV6-3 and TRBJ1-2, with unresolved D. Germline-derived CDR1 and CDR2 are MNHEY and SVGEGT. This CDR3 spans 13 amino acids. V was trimmed by 4 bases and J by 3 bases, leaving 9 bases between them. CDR3: CASSSDWDYGYTF. The CDR3 nucleotides are TGTGCCAGCAGTTCCGACTGGGACTATGGCTACACCTTC.

The chain uses TRBV28 and TRBJ2-7, with D hard to call. CDR3 length: 15 amino acids. The germline V gene has CDR1 MDHEN and CDR2 SYDVKM. The V end was cut by 2 bases, the J end by 1 base, with 12 bases between. CDR3 sequence: CASSLGTPVSYEQYF. CDR3 in DNA: TGTGCCAGCAGTTTAGGCACCCCCGTGTCCTACGAGCAGTACTTC.

This chain links TRBV7-9 with TRBJ1-3; no clear D gene. The CDR3 sequence is 16 residues long. Germline V gene data show CDR1 as SEHNR and CDR2 as FQNEAQ (reference sequence). The V end lost 1 base, the J end lost 2 bases, and 12 bases lay between the germline ends. CDR3 nucleotide sequence: TGTGCCAGCAGCTTAGATCGGGGTTTGGCTGGAAACACCATATATTTT. This codes for CASSLDRGLAGNTIYF.

This sequence joins TRBV10-3 and TRBJ1-6; 7 bases align to TRBD1. V shed 4 bases and J 8 bases; nucleotides not matched to a gene: 8. The CDR3 is 15 residues long. Germline CDR1 and CDR2: ENHRY and SYGVKD. CDR3 loop: CAISAESQGDSPLHF. CDR3 DNA: TGTGCCATCAGTGCGGAATCCCAGGGGGATTCACCCCTCCACTTT.

The gene calls are TRBV3-1 (or the pseudogene TRBV3-2) and TRBJ1-6; the match to TRBD1 covers 10 bases. Germline trimming cut 2 bases from V and 9 bases from J; bases unmatched to any gene: 7. The CDR3 sequence is 16 residues long. CDR1 is LGHDT and CDR2 is YNNKEL in the germline V gene (reference sequence). CDR3 in amino acids: CASSQRQGARASPLHF. The CDR3 DNA reads TGTGCCAGCAGCCAAAGACAGGGGGCTCGGGCTTCACCCCTCCACTTT.

This chain uses TRBV7-9 with TRBJ2-1; D might be TRBD1 (5 bases). CDR1 SEHNR and CDR2 FQNEAQ come from the germline V gene (reference sequence). Trimming shortened V by 5 bases and J by 4 bases, and 9 bases separated the two germline ends. This CDR3 spans 13 amino acids. CDR3 loop: CASSRAGYNEQFF. The CDR3 bases are TGTGCCAGCAGCCGCGCAGGGTACAATGAGCAGTTCTTC.

This clone has a handful of counts. This chain connects TRBV5-4 to TRBJ1-1; no definite D call. The V end lost 2 bases, the J end lost 4 bases, and 9 bases lay between the germline ends. This CDR3 region has 13 residues. Germline assignment: CDR1 SGHNT and CDR2 YYREEE (reference sequence). CDR3 in amino acids: CASSFTGGTEAFF. The CDR3, as DNA: TGTGCCAGCAGCTTCACGGGTGGCACTGAAGCTTTCTTT.

This clone was detected only a few times. The chain is built from TRBV21-1 and TRBJ1-1; the table's TRBD1 call for D was not verified on the DNA. TRBV21-1 is given as a pseudogene. This CDR3 comprises 13 residues. The CDR3 sequence is CASSNDRVTEAFF. CDR3 DNA sequence: TGTGCCAGCAGCAATGACAGGGTCACTGAAGCTTTCTTT.

The chain couples TRBV28 to TRBJ1-2, with TRBD1 matching 8 bases. Per germline, CDR1 MDHEN and CDR2 SYDVKM. The length of the CDR3 is 15 residues. With V trimmed by 2 bases and J by 8 bases, 10 bases remained unmatched. Here the CDR3 DNA reads TGTGCCAGCAGTTTACCCATTCCCCGGACAGGGGGCTACACCTTC. It yields the protein CASSLPIPRTGGYTF.

The chain carries TRBV5-1 and TRBJ2-1; 7 bases are a match to TRBD1. Germline values: CDR1 SGHRS, CDR2 YFSETQ. The CDR3 is made up of 15 amino acids. The V segment lost 4 bases and the J segment 9 bases; nucleotides outside the gene matches: 13. The CDR3: CASSLMTGINGEQFF. CDR3 DNA: TGCGCCAGCAGCCTGATGACAGGGATTAACGGTGAGCAGTTCTTC.

This clone has only one observation. The chain has TRBV7-2 and TRBJ2-7, with D unclear. The CDR3 runs to 13 residues. In germline, CDR1 is SGHTA, CDR2 FQGNSA. V was cut by 1 base and J by 4 bases, with 8 bases left in between. This CDR3 reads CASSLDHRYEQYF. CDR3 nucleotides: TGTGCCAGCAGCTTAGATCATCGGTACGAGCAGTACTTC.

The V call is TRBV18, the J call TRBJ2-7, with TRBD1 as a possible D gene (5 bases). Germline CDR1 is KGHSH and CDR2 is LQKENI. V lost 3 bases and J 4 bases, leaving 10 bases between the germline ends. This CDR3 has 13 residues. The CDR3 DNA sequence: TGTGCCAGCTCACCCGGCAGGGAATACGAGCAGTACTTC. Its protein product is CASSPGREYEQYF.

V is TRBV19 and J is TRBJ2-6, with 8 bases matching TRBD1. Germline trimming cut 6 bases from V and 4 bases from J; bases unmatched to any gene: 11. Germline V gene data show CDR1 as LNHDA and CDR2 as SQIVND (reference sequence). The CDR3 has 17 amino acids. In nucleotides, the CDR3 is TGTGCCAGTAGCACCGGGACAGGTTATTCCGGGGCCAACGTCCTGACTTTC. Protein: CASSTGTGYSGANVLTF.

The V gene is TRBV4-2, the J gene TRBJ2-4; weak D call: TRBD1 (6 bases). The V end lost 4 bases, the J end lost 3 bases, and 25 bases lay between the germline ends. Germline V gene lookup returns CDR1 LGHNA and CDR2 YNFKEQ. CDR3 size: 19 residues. The CDR3 DNA sequence: TGTGCCAGCAGCCCTTTAGCCGGGACACCGACTAAAGGCAAAAACATTCAGTACTTC. Protein product: CASSPLAGTPTKGKNIQYF.

The chain uses TRBV5-1 and TRBJ2-3, with 8 nucleotides matching TRBD2. V trimming: 3 bases; J trimming: 8 bases; junction bases outside the gene matches: 11. The CDR3 spans 15 residues. Germline values: CDR1 SGHRS, CDR2 YFSETQ. The CDR3 sequence is CASSSGIAGMGTQYF. DNA for the CDR3: TGCGCCAGCAGCTCCGGGATAGCGGGGATGGGTACGCAGTATTTT.